The present entry profiles one T cell receptor (beta chain) with its context. TCRdb keeps only in-frame clones here, not all; method: immunoSEQ multiplex PCR. In the table there are 170,000 or so clones, roughly 84% of which are singletons. Germline V gene lookup returns CDR1 SGHTA and CDR2 FQGNSA. The CDR3 has 14 residues. V was clipped by 5 bases and J by 6 bases; unmatched bases: 6. The sample comes from a study of blood T cell repertoires in COVID-19. In the study overall: The cDNA or gDNA used as material had been derived from T cells, B-cell-depleted T cells, or PBMCs.

The chain carries TRBV7-2 and TRBJ2-2, with 7 bases aligning to TRBD1. This clonotype originated in an older woman with acute or convalescent COVID-19. Sequencing was carried out using peripheral blood. In DNA form, the CDR3 reads TGTGCCAGCAGCCCTGACAGGGCCCCCGGGGAGCTGTTTTTT. It is translated as CASSPDRAPGELFF.